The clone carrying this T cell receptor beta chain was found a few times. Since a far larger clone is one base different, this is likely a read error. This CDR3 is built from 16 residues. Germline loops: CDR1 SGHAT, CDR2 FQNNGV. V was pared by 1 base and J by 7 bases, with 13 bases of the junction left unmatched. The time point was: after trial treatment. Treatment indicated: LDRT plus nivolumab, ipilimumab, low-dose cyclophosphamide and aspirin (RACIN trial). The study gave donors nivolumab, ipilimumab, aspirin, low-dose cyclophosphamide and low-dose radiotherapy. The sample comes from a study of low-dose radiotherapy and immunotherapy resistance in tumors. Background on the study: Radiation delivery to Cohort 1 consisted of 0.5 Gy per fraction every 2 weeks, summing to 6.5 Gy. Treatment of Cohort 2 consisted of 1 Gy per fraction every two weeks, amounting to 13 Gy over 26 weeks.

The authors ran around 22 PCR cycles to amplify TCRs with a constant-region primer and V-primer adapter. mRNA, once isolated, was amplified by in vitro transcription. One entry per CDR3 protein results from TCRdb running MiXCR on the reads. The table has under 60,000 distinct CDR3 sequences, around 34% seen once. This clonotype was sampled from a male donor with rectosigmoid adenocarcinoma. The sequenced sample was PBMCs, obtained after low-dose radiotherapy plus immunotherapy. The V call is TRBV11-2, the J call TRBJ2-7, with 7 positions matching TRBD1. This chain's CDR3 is CASSLGWGQKYNEQYF. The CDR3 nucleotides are TGTGCCAGCAGCTTAGGGTGGGGACAGAAGTACAATGAGCAGTACTTC.